A single sample is the source of the 17 T cell receptor beta chains below, sequenced in a study of shared clonotypes between healthy human individuals (dated by TCRdb to 2019 to 2021). Libraries were prepared through the immunoSEQ multiplex PCR assay. TCRdb limited this immuneACCESS table to in-frame rearrangements with V and J called. A share of clones is missing; checked studies link under half to unresolved V genes, and the rest is unexplained. The sample table records about 1 million clones; 70% to 80% of these occur just once. Over 1.3% of the sample belongs to the ten largest clones. The source material was memory CD4+ T cells sorted from blood. The cell subset or site label corresponds to: CD45RA-negative fraction. These receptors were taken from a man aged 18 to 29 in good health.

This clone appeared a few times. The rearrangement joins TRBV30 to TRBJ1-5; D is ambiguous. Germline-derived CDR1 and CDR2 are GTSNPN and SVGIG (reference sequence). Trimming shortened V by 2 bases and J by 1 base, and 15 bases separated the two germline ends. The CDR3 is 16 residues long. CDR3 bases: TGTGCCTGGAGTACAAGATCGGCGGGGAGCAATCAGCCCCAGCATTTT. It codes for CAWSTRSAGSNQPQHF.

The chain uses TRBV5-5 and TRBJ1-6; 9 bases map to TRBD1. Looked up from germline, CDR1 is SGHKS and CDR2 is YYEKEE (reference sequence). V lost 3 bases and J lost 13; bases outside the gene matches: 8. This CDR3 region has 14 residues. In DNA form, the CDR3 reads TGTGCCAGCAGCTCCCCGGGACAGGGTTTTCCCCTCCACTTT. This sequence encodes CASSSPGQGFPLHF. Complete variable domain (other parts from reference TRBV5-5 and TRBJ1-6): DAGVTQSPTHLIKTRGQQVTLRCSPISGHKSVSWYQQVLGQGPQFIFQYYEKEERGRGNFPDRFSARQFPNYSSELNVNALLLGDSALYLCASSSPGQGFPLHFGNGTRLTVT.

The V call is TRBV11-2, the J call TRBJ2-7; 7 positions match TRBD1. Trimming cost V 5 bases and J 6 bases; bases outside gene matches: 7. The CDR3 consists of 13 residues. Germline V lookup: CDR1 SGHAT, CDR2 FQNNGV. The chain's CDR3 is CASSRRQGLEQYF. CDR3 coding DNA: TGTGCCAGCAGCCGGCGACAGGGTCTCGAGCAGTACTTC. Based on the CDR3 plus reference TRBV11-2 and TRBJ2-7, the full variable domain is EAGVAQSPRYKIIEKRQSVAFWCNPISGHATLYWYQQILGQGPKLLIQFQNNGVVDDSQLPKDRFSAERLKGVDSTLKIQPAKLEDSAVYLCASSRRQGLEQYFGPGTRLTVT.

The J gene is TRBJ2-5, the V gene TRBV28; D ambiguous. Germline lookup yields CDR1 MDHEN and CDR2 SYDVKM. This CDR3 is built from 12 residues. The V end was cut by 5 bases, the J end by 4 bases, with 8 bases between. CDR3 residues: CASSPNRETQYF. The DNA for the CDR3 is TGTGCCAGCAGTCCGAATAGAGAGACCCAGTACTTC.

CDR3 region: CASSPRLAELNNEQFF. CDR3 nucleotide sequence: TGTGCCAGCTCACCAAGACTAGCGGAGCTTAACAATGAGCAGTTCTTC. This rearrangement joins TRBV18 to TRBJ2-1, with 9 bases that match TRBD2. V trimming: 2 bases; J trimming: 5 bases; junction bases outside the gene matches: 7. The CDR3 has 16 amino acids. CDR1 KGHSH and CDR2 LQKENI come from the germline V gene.

The chain combines TRBV11-2 with TRBJ1-3; tentative D call: TRBD1 (6 bases). V lost 4 bases and J lost 3, with 13 bases in between. Per the germline V gene, CDR1 is SGHAT and CDR2 is FQNNGV. The CDR3 consists of 15 residues. CDR3 protein: CASSSSYRDGNTIYF. CDR3 bases: TGTGCCAGCAGCTCATCCTACAGGGATGGAAACACCATATATTTT.

For this clone: This same CDR3 is encoded by further DNA sequences in the sample. The gene calls are TRBV9 and TRBJ1-1; TRBD1 matches at 7 bases. The CDR3 spans 14 residues. The germline gives CDR1 SGDLS, CDR2 YYNGEE. Unmatched junction bases numbered 3, after V lost 3 bases and J lost 1 base. The CDR3 DNA sequence: TGTGCCAGCAGCGCGCAGGGGGGGAACACTGAAGCTTTCTTT. Its protein is CASSAQGGNTEAFF. Supplemented by reference TRBV9 and TRBJ1-1, the full variable domain reads DSGVTQTPKHLITATGQRVTLRCSPRSGDLSVYWYQQSLDQGLQFLIQYYNGEERAKGNILERFSAQQFPDLHSELNLSSLELGDSALYFCASSAQGGNTEAFFGQGTRLTVV.

The rearrangement uses TRBV18 and TRBJ1-4; no definite D call. CDR3 size: 14 residues. The V and J ends lost 3 bases and 7 bases respectively, with 12 bases between them. Per the germline V gene, CDR1 is KGHSH and CDR2 is LQKENI. The CDR3 sequence is CASSPSSFFEKLFF. Written as DNA, the CDR3 is TGTGCCAGCTCACCTTCCAGTTTCTTTGAAAAACTGTTTTTT.

The chain combines TRBV10-3 with TRBJ1-2; tentative D call: TRBD1 (5 bases). The CDR3 sequence is 13 residues long. Germline values: CDR1 ENHRY, CDR2 SYGVKD. V lost 4 bases to trimming and J lost 5 bases, with 11 bases between them. The DNA of the CDR3 is TGTGCCATCAGTGTCCAGGGAGGGTATGGCTACACCTTC. Residues: CAISVQGGYGYTF.

In its sample, this clone was seen a few times. The chain carries TRBV5-1 and TRBJ2-3, with 7 bases matching TRBD2. The V segment lost 3 bases and the J segment 0 bases; nucleotides outside the gene matches: 13. Germline CDR1 and CDR2: SGHRS and YFSETQ. The CDR3 spans 18 residues. The CDR3 DNA reads as TGCGCCAGCAGCTCGGGCCTAGCGGTGTCCCAAAGCACAGATACGCAGTATTTT. Its protein product is CASSSGLAVSQSTDTQYF.

The chain is built from TRBV29-1 and TRBJ2-7, with D possibly called TRBD1 or TRBD2 (6 bases each). CDR1 and CDR2 from the germline V gene are SQVTM and ANQGSEA. V was clipped by 4 bases and J by 9 bases, with 19 bases between them. CDR3 length: 13 amino acids. The DNA for the CDR3 is TGCAGCGTTGGGGAGGTGGGGGGCGACGCGCAGTACTTC. Translated, it gives CSVGEVGGDAQYF.

This clone was seen only a few times. J is TRBJ2-1 and V is TRBV14; TRBD2 matches at 8 bases. Trimming removed 0 bases from V and 7 bases from J; junction bases left unmatched: 8. The germline V gene encodes CDR1 SGHDN and CDR2 FVKESK. This CDR3 is built from 16 residues. The CDR3 nucleotides read TGTGCCAGCAGCCAAGATGGAGCGGGAGTCAGGAATGAGCAGTTCTTC. Protein sequence: CASSQDGAGVRNEQFF.

The rearrangement joins TRBV25-1 to TRBJ2-7; TRBD2 is a possible D gene (6 bases). CDR1 MGHDK and CDR2 SYGVNS come from the germline V gene. Trimming cost V 4 bases and J 0 bases, with 13 bases left between them. The CDR3 has 15 amino acids. CDR3: CASSGSGDSSYEQYF. CDR3 nucleotide sequence: TGTGCCAGCAGTGGGAGTGGGGACTCCTCCTACGAGCAGTACTTC.

The chain is built from TRBV9 and TRBJ1-3; TRBD1 might be the D (6 bases). Germline values: CDR1 SGDLS, CDR2 YYNGEE. V dropped 3 bases and J dropped 3 bases, with 7 bases sitting between them. This CDR3 contains 13 residues. The CDR3 loop is CASSDRVGNTIYF. The DNA for the CDR3 is TGTGCCAGCAGCGACAGGGTTGGAAACACCATATATTTT.

The CDR3, as DNA: TGTGCCAGCAGCTTAATCGGGACCGGCGGGAGGGAGACCCAGTACTTC. Protein product: CASSLIGTGGRETQYF. The chain couples TRBV7-8 to TRBJ2-5; the match to TRBD2 covers 8 bases. CDR1 and CDR2 from the germline V gene are SGHVS and FQNEAQ. The CDR3 covers 16 residues. V lost 2 bases to trimming and J lost 5 bases; unmatched junction nucleotides: 10.

The chain is built from TRBV7-9 and TRBJ2-5; 9 bases are a match to TRBD1. J lost 5 bases, V lost 0 bases, and 1 base had no gene match. The CDR3 is made up of 14 amino acids. The V gene's germline CDR1 is SEHNR and CDR2 FQNEAQ (reference sequence). The chain's CDR3 is CASSLATGGETQYF. In DNA, the CDR3 is TGTGCCAGCAGCTTAGCGACAGGGGGGGAGACCCAGTACTTC.

The chain carries TRBV5-1 and TRBJ1-6; 9 positions match TRBD1. CDR1 is SGHRS, CDR2 YFSETQ, per germline. CDR3 length equals 15 residues. Unmatched junction bases numbered 8, after V lost 6 bases and J lost 7 bases. In DNA form, the CDR3 reads TGCGCCAGCACGGACAGGGGACGGTTGAATTCACCCCTCCACTTT. This gives the protein CASTDRGRLNSPLHF. The full variable domain, its missing parts supplied by reference TRBV5-1 and TRBJ1-6, is KAGVTQTPRYLIKTRGQQVTLSCSPISGHRSVSWYQQTPGQGLQFLFEYFSETQRNKGNFPGRFSGRQFSNSRSEMNVSTLELGDSALYLCASTDRGRLNSPLHFGNGTRLTVT.